This TCR beta chain was identified during a study of blood T cell repertoires in COVID-19. TCRdb's table, derived via immunoSEQ multiplex PCR, lists solely in-frame clones and lacks some. Seen here are under 500,000 clones, 70% to 90% observed once, and the top ten hold nearly 2%. The material sequenced was PBMCs or T cells enriched from blood (not recorded which). The TCR sequence derives from a woman between 18 and 29 years old with acute COVID-19.

The CDR3 region is CASSPQGAGEQFF. CDR3 nucleotide sequence: TGTGCCAGCAGTCCCCAGGGTGCTGGTGAGCAGTTCTTC. The rearrangement joins TRBV3-1 (or the pseudogene TRBV3-2) to TRBJ2-1, with D possibly TRBD1 on 5 matching bases. Trimming left V 6 bases short and J 9 bases short, with 15 bases between. This CDR3 is built from 13 residues. Germline CDR1 LGHDT, CDR2 YNNKEL (reference sequence).